The rows below give T cell receptor beta chains drawn from one sample of a study of long-term antiretroviral therapy in people with HIV. TCRdb keeps only in-frame clones here, not all; method: immunoSEQ multiplex PCR. The sample carries roughly 20,000 clones, approximately 89% recorded once. Specimen: unsorted PBMCs, collected 0.5 years after starting antiretroviral therapy. The source is a man aged 40-49 years with HIV. The CDR3 runs from the conserved cysteine through the conserved F or W. Fields, in order: CDR3 protein, CDR3 DNA, CDR3 length, clone size, D gene, V gene, J gene. A D gene is named only where the DNA matches it firmly. Some rows have no size entry. The others give once, few or many, or a class for an expanded clone.

CASSPARGPSYEQYF	TGCGCCAGCAGCCCCGCGCGGGGGCCGTCCTACGAGCAGTACTTC	15	.	.	TRBV4-1	TRBJ2-7
CSAVPAGVVDTQYF	TGCAGCGCCGTGCCTGCGGGGGTGGTAGATACGCAGTATTTT	14	.	TRBD2	TRBV29-1	TRBJ2-3
CASSQGTGSSYEQYF	TGTGCCAGCTCACAAGGGACAGGGTCCTCCTACGAGCAGTACTTC	15	.	TRBD1	TRBV18	TRBJ2-7
CAWSVGRGSSYEQYF	TGTGCCTGGAGTGTAGGGCGCGGGAGTTCCTACGAGCAGTACTTC	15	once	TRBD2	TRBV30	TRBJ2-7
CASSLGREGRTDTQYF	TGTGCCAGCAGTCTGGGGCGGGAGGGCCGCACAGATACGCAGTATTTT	16	once	TRBD2	TRBV6-6	TRBJ2-3
CASSLGGGGNNEQFF	TGTGCCAGCAGCTTAGGTGGGGGGGGTAACAATGAGCAGTTCTTC	15	.	TRBD2	TRBV7-8	TRBJ2-1
CASSPPGLDYEQYF	TGTGCCAGCAGCCCTCCGGGACTAGACTACGAGCAGTACTTC	14	.	TRBD2	TRBV7-9	TRBJ2-7
CAIMRPTGNTIYF	TGTGCCATCATGAGGCCTACTGGAAACACCATATATTTT	13	once	.	TRBV10-3	TRBJ1-3
CASSQAGETASQQFF	TGTGCCAGCAGCCAAGCCGGTGAGACAGCCAGCCAGCAGTTCTTC	15	once	.	TRBV4-2	TRBJ2-1
CASSLAGGPGETQYF	TGTGCCAGCAGCTTAGCGGGAGGGCCGGGGGAGACCCAGTACTTC	15	.	TRBD2	TRBV7-9	TRBJ2-5
CASSIGRSNQPQHF	TGTGCCAGTAGTATAGGGCGAAGCAATCAGCCCCAGCATTTT	14	.	.	TRBV19	TRBJ1-5
CASSLGEGPEKLFF	TGTGCCAGCAGCTTAGGGGAAGGCCCGGAAAAACTGTTTTTT	14	.	.	TRBV11-1	TRBJ1-4
CASSVGGDYGYTF	TGTGCCAGCAGCGTTGGGGGGGACTATGGCTACACCTTC	13	.	.	TRBV9	TRBJ1-2
CASSRRNYEQYF	TGTGCCAGCAGCAGGAGAAATTACGAGCAGTACTTC	12	.	.	TRBV5-4	TRBJ2-7
CAWGPATDEQFF	TGTGCCTGGGGCCCCGCAACGGATGAGCAGTTCTTC	12	.	.	TRBV30	TRBJ2-1